This TCR beta chain was captured in a study of OX40 agonist ivuxolimab in advanced cancers. Study-level results: CD4+ and CD8+ blood T cells expanded clonally by week 6 at 0.1 to 3.0 mg/kg.

The table came from immunoSEQ multiplex PCR; TCRdb's copy has only in-frame clones and leaves some out. The profile shows tens of thousands of clones, more than 80% of them singletons. Remarks on this clone: Antigen unknown.

This sample comprised CD4+ or CD8+ T cells sorted from blood, obtained in a trial of the OX40 agonist ivuxolimab. This sequence originates from an adult with an advanced solid tumor such as melanoma, head and neck, liver or kidney cancer.

CDR3: CASIRDRNNEQFF. For the CDR3, the DNA is TGTGCCAGCATACGGGACAGGAACAATGAGCAGTTCTTC. The chain combines TRBV2 with TRBJ2-1, with 8 bases fitting TRBD1. CDR3 length: 13 residues. Trimming removed 7 bases from V and 5 bases from J; junction bases left unmatched: 4. Germline V lookup: CDR1 SNHLY, CDR2 FYNNEI.